These T cell receptor beta chains were read from a single sample in a study of T-cell memory formation after mild COVID-19. In TCRdb, the 5' RACE reads were re-called with MiXCR into one record per CDR3 protein. This table holds around 150,000 distinct CDR3 sequences, 13% to 15% found once. The specimen sequenced was PBMCs or a T cell subset sorted from them (not recorded which). These receptors were collected from an adult woman who had mild COVID-19 (a few samples of this study predate the infection). Cell type and time point are not known. Both conserved end residues are part of each CDR3. The D gene is left open where the match is weak. Expanded clones are given a class, and other clones once, few, many or no size at all.

len | j_gene | v_gene | d_gene | abundance | CDR3aa | CDR3nt
12 | TRBJ1-1 | TRBV2 | . | . | CASSEASPGAFF | TGTGCCAGCAGTGAGGCATCCCCGGGAGCTTTCTTT
15 | TRBJ2-7 | TRBV5-1 | TRBD1 | . | CASSTWTGSSYEQYF | TGCGCCAGCAGCACTTGGACAGGGAGCTCCTACGAGCAGTACTTC
15 | TRBJ2-2 | TRBV7-8 | . | . | CASSSRQGLTGELFF | TGTGCCAGCAGCTCCCGGCAGGGATTGACCGGGGAGCTGTTTTTT
15 | TRBJ2-5 | TRBV7-8 | TRBD1 | many | CASSLETGGGETQYF | TGTGCCAGCAGCTTAGAAACAGGGGGCGGCGAGACCCAGTACTTC
19 | TRBJ1-1 | TRBV12-3/TRBV12-4 | . | many | CASSLVRTYRESRGTEAFF | TGTGCCAGCAGTTTAGTCCGTACTTACAGGGAGAGTCGGGGCACTGAAGCTTTCTTT
13 | TRBJ2-3 | TRBV29-1 | . | . | CSVTQGTTDTQYF | TGCAGCGTTACCCAGGGGACCACAGATACGCAGTATTTT
14 | TRBJ2-7 | TRBV10-3 | TRBD1 | . | CATSGQGISYEQYF | TGTGCCACCTCGGGACAGGGGATCTCCTACGAGCAGTACTTC
14 | TRBJ1-1 | TRBV5-1 | . | few | CASSGTGLNTEAFF | TGCGCCAGCAGCGGAACAGGGTTGAACACTGAAGCTTTCTTT
15 | TRBJ2-1 | TRBV6-2/TRBV6-3 | TRBD1 | . | CASSLEGRGYNEQFF | TGTGCCAGCAGCCTCGAGGGCAGGGGGTACAATGAGCAGTTCTTC
17 | TRBJ1-6 | TRBV4-1 | . | few | CASSQEGTSSYNSPLHF | TGCGCCAGCAGCCAAGAAGGGACTTCCTCCTATAATTCACCCCTCCACTTT
12 | TRBJ2-7 | TRBV15 | . | . | CATASRADEQYF | TGTGCCACCGCTAGCAGGGCCGACGAGCAGTACTTC
14 | TRBJ1-2 | TRBV4-1 | TRBD1 | few | CASSQVQGFGGYTF | TGCGCCAGCAGCCAAGTACAGGGGTTTGGTGGCTACACCTTC
14 | TRBJ1-5 | TRBV7-2 | . | . | CASSLLVGNQPQHF | TGTGCCAGCAGCTTACTTGTGGGGAATCAGCCCCAGCATTTT
15 | TRBJ2-7 | TRBV28 | . | few | CASSLWPEAGYEQYF | TGTGCCAGCAGTTTATGGCCGGAGGCCGGCTACGAGCAGTACTTC
17 | TRBJ1-3 | TRBV7-8 | . | . | CASSLGHGPNSGNTIYF | TGTGCCAGCAGCTTGGGACATGGCCCCAACTCTGGAAACACCATATATTTT
16 | TRBJ1-5 | TRBV10-3 | . | . | CAISPEQGIVNQPQHF | TGTGCCATCAGTCCGGAACAGGGAATCGTCAATCAGCCCCAGCATTTT
12 | TRBJ2-1 | TRBV20-1 | . | many | CSARRGYNEQFF | TGCAGTGCTAGACGAGGCTACAATGAGCAGTTCTTC
18 | TRBJ2-2 | TRBV9 | TRBD2 | . | CASSASGGTDTLAGELFF | TGTGCCAGCAGCGCTAGCGGGGGGACTGACACTCTCGCCGGGGAGCTGTTTTTT
11 | TRBJ2-3 | TRBV6-2/TRBV6-3 | . | few | CASSYSSTQYF | TGTGCCAGCAGTTACTCCTCTACGCAGTATTTT
14 | TRBJ1-1 | TRBV12-3/TRBV12-4 | . | few | CASSPDIQNTEAFF | TGTGCCAGCAGCCCTGACATTCAGAACACTGAAGCTTTCTTT
16 | TRBJ2-1 | TRBV6-1 | TRBD1 | . | CASGARGQGSPNEQFF | TGTGCCAGCGGCGCTAGGGGACAGGGAAGTCCCAATGAGCAGTTCTTC
14 | TRBJ2-7 | TRBV7-6 | . | few | CASSLGGVGYEQYF | TGTGCCAGCAGCTTAGGCGGGGTGGGCTACGAGCAGTACTTC
14 | TRBJ2-5 | TRBV3-1 | TRBD2 | few | CASSQGTSQETQYF | TGTGCCAGCAGCCAAGGGACTAGCCAAGAGACCCAGTACTTC
16 | TRBJ2-2 | TRBV6-5 | TRBD2 | many | CASSYSWLAATGELFF | TGTGCCAGCAGTTACTCGTGGCTAGCGGCCACCGGGGAGCTGTTTTTT
15 | TRBJ2-1 | TRBV5-1 | TRBD1 | few | CASSLGQGAANEQFF | TGCGCCAGCAGCCTGGGACAGGGCGCCGCCAATGAGCAGTTCTTC
14 | TRBJ2-3 | TRBV10-3 | TRBD2 | . | CAISEQREGDTQYF | TGTGCCATCAGTGAACAGCGGGAGGGGGACACGCAGTATTTT
16 | TRBJ2-5 | TRBV29-1 | TRBD1 | few | CSVEGGQGIALETQYF | TGCAGCGTTGAAGGCGGACAGGGGATCGCCTTAGAGACCCAGTACTTC
14 | TRBJ2-5 | TRBV5-1 | TRBD1 | . | CASSPGTGTETQYF | TGCGCCAGCAGCCCCGGGACAGGGACAGAGACCCAGTACTTC
14 | TRBJ2-3 | TRBV7-2 | . | . | CASSLQSSTDTQYF | TGTGCCAGCAGCTTGCAATCAAGCACAGATACGCAGTATTTT
15 | TRBJ2-7 | TRBV30 | TRBD2 | . | CAWSAPGLARREQYF | TGTGCCTGGAGTGCCCCGGGACTAGCGCGGCGCGAGCAGTACTTC
13 | TRBJ1-1 | TRBV6-5 | . | few | CASSYSQGSWAFF | TGTGCCAGCAGTTACTCGCAGGGTTCGTGGGCTTTCTTT
15 | TRBJ1-2 | TRBV6-5 | TRBD1 | few | CASSYGGQRTYGYTF | TGTGCCAGCAGTTACGGGGGACAGAGGACTTATGGCTACACCTTC
13 | TRBJ2-5 | TRBV20-1 | . | . | CSATRKPTETQYF | TGCAGTGCCACCCGGAAACCTACGGAGACCCAGTACTTC
15 | TRBJ2-1 | TRBV7-2 | . | many | CASTPSWQLRNEQFF | TGTGCCAGCACCCCGAGTTGGCAGCTACGGAATGAGCAGTTCTTC
16 | TRBJ2-2 | TRBV5-1 | TRBD1 | few | CASSPEGQGIGGELFF | TGCGCCAGCAGCCCTGAGGGACAGGGGATAGGCGGGGAGCTGTTTTTT
17 | TRBJ2-7 | TRBV5-1 | . | . | CASSLVGEQGFADEQYF | TGCGCCAGCAGCTTGGTGGGGGAACAGGGTTTTGCTGACGAGCAGTACTTC
14 | TRBJ2-2 | TRBV3-1 | . | few | CASSPERYAGELFF | TGTGCCAGCAGCCCGGAAAGGTACGCCGGGGAGCTGTTTTTT
18 | TRBJ1-1 | TRBV20-1 | TRBD1 | . | CSARDLVQGLTMNTEAFF | TGCAGTGCTAGAGATCTCGTACAGGGGCTAACCATGAACACTGAAGCTTTCTTT
17 | TRBJ2-1 | TRBV18 | . | few | CASSPLLLEGALDEQFF | TGTGCCAGCTCACCACTGTTGTTGGAGGGGGCTCTCGATGAGCAGTTCTTC
17 | TRBJ2-1 | TRBV5-1 | . | many | CASSLAGRSSSYNEQFF | TGCGCCAGCAGCTTGGCCGGGCGGTCCAGCTCCTACAATGAGCAGTTCTTC
14 | TRBJ1-4 | TRBV9 | . | . | CASSLRGGSEKLFF | TGTGCCAGCAGCCTACGGGGGGGAAGTGAAAAACTGTTTTTT
14 | TRBJ1-1 | TRBV29-1 | TRBD1 | . | CSVGQGTMNTEAFF | TGCAGCGTTGGACAGGGGACCATGAACACTGAAGCTTTCTTT
11 | TRBJ2-5 | TRBV6-2/TRBV6-3 | . | few | CASRDGETQYF | TGTGCCAGCAGAGACGGGGAGACCCAGTACTTC
13 | TRBJ2-2 | TRBV29-1 | . | few | CSVSFGGTGELFF | TGCAGCGTTTCGTTCGGCGGTACCGGGGAGCTGTTTTTT
16 | TRBJ2-7 | TRBV9 | TRBD1 | . | CASSVETGGAKSEQYF | TGTGCCAGCAGCGTAGAGACAGGGGGCGCGAAAAGCGAGCAGTACTTC
18 | TRBJ2-2 | TRBV12-3/TRBV12-4 | TRBD2 | . | CASTTEFTTSLRPGELFF | TGTGCCAGCACCACCGAGTTTACGACTAGCCTGAGGCCCGGGGAGCTGTTTTTT
13 | TRBJ2-3 | TRBV29-1 | . | few | CSVLTIRTDTQYF | TGCAGCGTCCTCACCATCCGCACAGATACGCAGTATTTT
14 | TRBJ2-7 | TRBV5-1 | TRBD1 | many | CASSWGTGVYEQYF | TGCGCCAGCAGCTGGGGGACAGGGGTCTACGAGCAGTACTTC
14 | TRBJ2-2 | TRBV9 | . | few | CASGLPQNTGELFF | TGTGCCAGCGGTCTCCCTCAGAACACCGGGGAGCTGTTTTTT
14 | TRBJ1-1 | TRBV24-1 | . | few | CATSDAGRRNEAFF | TGTGCCACCAGTGACGCGGGACGGCGAAATGAAGCTTTCTTT
17 | TRBJ2-3 | TRBV12-3/TRBV12-4 | TRBD2 | . | CASCSSLGTRATDTQYF | TGTGCCAGCTGTTCCTCCTTAGGGACTAGAGCCACAGATACGCAGTATTTT
14 | TRBJ1-1 | TRBV24-1 | . | . | CATRSGGGNTEAFF | TGTGCCACCAGGAGCGGGGGGGGGAACACTGAAGCTTTCTTT
15 | TRBJ2-4 | TRBV7-6 | . | . | CASSLHRDGKNIQYF | TGTGCCAGCAGCCTCCACCGGGACGGCAAAAACATTCAGTACTTC